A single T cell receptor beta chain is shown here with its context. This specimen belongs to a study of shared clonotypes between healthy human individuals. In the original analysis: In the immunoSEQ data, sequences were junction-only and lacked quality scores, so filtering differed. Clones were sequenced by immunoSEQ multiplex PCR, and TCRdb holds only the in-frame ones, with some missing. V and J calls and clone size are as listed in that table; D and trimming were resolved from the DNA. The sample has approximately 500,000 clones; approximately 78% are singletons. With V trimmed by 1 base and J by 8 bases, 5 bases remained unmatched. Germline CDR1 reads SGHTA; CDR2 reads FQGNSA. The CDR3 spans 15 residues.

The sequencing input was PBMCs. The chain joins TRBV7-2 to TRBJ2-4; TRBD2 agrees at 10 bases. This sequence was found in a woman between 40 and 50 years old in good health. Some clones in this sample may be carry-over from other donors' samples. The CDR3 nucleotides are TGTGCCAGCAGCTTAGAGGTAGCGGGAGGTCACATTCAGTACTTC. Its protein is CASSLEVAGGHIQYF. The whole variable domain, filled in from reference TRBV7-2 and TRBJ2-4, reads GAGVSQSPSNKVTEKGKDVELRCDPISGHTALYWYRQSLGQGLEFLIYFQGNSAPDKSGLPSDRFSAERTGGSVSTLTIQRTQQEDSAVYLCASSLEVAGGHIQYFGAGTRLSVL.